The clone carrying this T cell receptor beta chain was detected only once. Its matching antigen is unknown. Every HIV-positive participant received treatment in the United States. A v3.0 immunoSEQ assay was performed at survey level. The study targeted 40,000-50,000 T-cell genomes per sample in sequencing. The assay was immunoSEQ multiplex PCR, and TCRdb's table has in-frame clones only and misses some. Of 30,000 to 45,000 clones in the sample, about 80% were seen once. This entry belongs to a study of long-term antiretroviral therapy in people with HIV. Overall study findings and caveats: Controls exceeded HIV repertoires in CDR3 length range. Clones with expansion before ART led the repertoire at all time points.

Germline CDR1 SGDLS, CDR2 YYNGEE. The CDR3 contains 16 residues. V trimming: 0 bases; J trimming: 2 bases; junction bases outside the gene matches: 4. V usage is TRBV9 and J usage is TRBJ2-3; 9 positions match TRBD2. The specimen was unsorted PBMCs, collected 3.4 years after starting antiretroviral therapy. The TCR originated in a man aged 25 to 45 with HIV. The CDR3 here is CASSVGLAGNTDTQYF. For the CDR3, the DNA is TGTGCCAGCAGCGTAGGGCTAGCGGGAAACACAGATACGCAGTATTTT.